This TCR beta chain appears in the sequencing data of a study of T cell responses to AZD1222 COVID-19 vaccine. General study findings and limits: In the spike-specific TCR repertoire, nearly half reportedly target unmutated variant regions.

With 5 bases removed from V and 0 bases from J, the gap between germline ends came to 13 bases. The CDR3 runs 15 residues. Germline V gene lookup returns CDR1 SGHRS and CDR2 YFSETQ. Sequencing was performed with immunoSEQ multiplex PCR; in TCRdb, only in-frame clones are kept and a portion is missing. The top ten clones hold roughly 1.3% of a sample with about 160,000 clones, 94% of them seen once. A word on this clone: Its target is unknown.

The chain is built from TRBV5-1 and TRBJ2-3; tentatively, D is TRBD1 (5 bases). Sequencing used peripheral blood, obtained on day 0 of AZD1222 vaccination. This clonotype was obtained from an adult in good health. The CDR3 protein is CASRKDSSSTDTQYF. DNA for the CDR3: TGCGCCAGCAGAAAAGACAGCTCTAGCACAGATACGCAGTATTTT.